This is a list of T cell receptor beta chains from one sample in a study of blood T cells in healthy people across ages. TCRdb re-analysed the 5' RACE reads in MiXCR, keeping a single row per CDR3 protein. Of 700,000 to 850,000 distinct CDR3 sequences in the sample, 53% were seen once. The sequenced material came from blood. These receptors all stem from a man older than 75 in good health. Each CDR3 is given with its conserved first and last residue. Fields, in order: CDR3 DNA, CDR3 protein, J gene, D gene, V gene, clone size. The D gene is left open where the match is weak. Size values are once, few and many counts, or a class for expanded clones, and some rows have none.

DNA: TGTGCCAGCCAGCGGTGGGGCACTGAAGCTTTCTTT; CDR3: CASQRWGTEAFF; J: TRBJ1-1; D: .; V: TRBV6-5; size: .
DNA: TGTGCCAGCAGCCCCCGGGACAGGGTCTACGAGCAGTACTTC; CDR3: CASSPRDRVYEQYF; J: TRBJ2-7; D: TRBD1; V: TRBV27; size: many
DNA: TGCAGCGTTGGACAGAGTAATGAGCAGTTCTTC; CDR3: CSVGQSNEQFF; J: TRBJ2-1; D: .; V: TRBV29-1; size: .
DNA: TGCAGTGCTAGAGATGGGGGACTAGCGGGAGCTGTAGAGACCCAGTACTTC; CDR3: CSARDGGLAGAVETQYF; J: TRBJ2-5; D: TRBD2; V: TRBV20-1; size: .
DNA: TGTGCCAGCAGCCGACAGGGGGTTAATGAAAAACTGTTTTTT; CDR3: CASSRQGVNEKLFF; J: TRBJ1-4; D: TRBD1; V: TRBV3-1; size: .
DNA: TGTGCCAGCAGCCCCGAGGTAACGCCCTACGAGACCCAGTACTTC; CDR3: CASSPEVTPYETQYF; J: TRBJ2-5; D: .; V: TRBV4-2; size: .
DNA: TGTGCCAGCAGCTTAGAGCCTAACTATGGCTACACCTTC; CDR3: CASSLEPNYGYTF; J: TRBJ1-2; D: .; V: TRBV11-2; size: few
DNA: TGTGCCACCAGCATCCAGAACGTGCCAGCGGGAGCGCCGCGGGAGACCCAGTACTTC; CDR3: CATSIQNVPAGAPRETQYF; J: TRBJ2-5; D: TRBD2; V: TRBV15; size: .
DNA: TGTGCCAGCAACCCTGACTCGTACACTGAAGCTTTCTTT; CDR3: CASNPDSYTEAFF; J: TRBJ1-1; D: .; V: TRBV6-1; size: .
DNA: TGCAGTGCGCTCGGTCGGGGAACTTACGAGCAGTACTTC; CDR3: CSALGRGTYEQYF; J: TRBJ2-7; D: .; V: TRBV20-1; size: .
DNA: TGTGCCAGTCATAACAGCGGATCGATGGGCCGGGAGACCCAGTACTTC; CDR3: CASHNSGSMGRETQYF; J: TRBJ2-5; D: .; V: TRBV12-3/TRBV12-4; size: few
DNA: TGTGCCAGCAGCCTCCCCGGACAGGGGGAAGAAAAACTGTTTTTT; CDR3: CASSLPGQGEEKLFF; J: TRBJ1-4; D: TRBD1; V: TRBV2; size: few
DNA: TGTGCCAGCGGGACAGGGGCCTCTGGGGCCAACGTCCTGACTTTC; CDR3: CASGTGASGANVLTF; J: TRBJ2-6; D: TRBD1; V: TRBV2; size: .
DNA: TGCAGTGCCCAAGGGACTAGCGGGAGATTAGATACGCAGTATTTT; CDR3: CSAQGTSGRLDTQYF; J: TRBJ2-3; D: TRBD2; V: TRBV20-1; size: .
DNA: TGCAGCGTCTATAGGATGAACACTGAAGCTTTCTTT; CDR3: CSVYRMNTEAFF; J: TRBJ1-1; D: .; V: TRBV29-1; size: few
DNA: TGTGCCAGCAGCGCCGGGACAGTCTACAATGAGCAGTTCTTC; CDR3: CASSAGTVYNEQFF; J: TRBJ2-1; D: TRBD1; V: TRBV9; size: many
DNA: TGCAGTGCTCTTACTAGCGGGAGAGTGGCCAAAAACATTCAGTACTTC; CDR3: CSALTSGRVAKNIQYF; J: TRBJ2-4; D: TRBD2; V: TRBV20-1; size: few
DNA: TGCGCCAGCAGCAATGGGGGGACAGGGGGCGTAATCTCTGGGGCCAACGTCCTGACTTTC; CDR3: CASSNGGTGGVISGANVLTF; J: TRBJ2-6; D: TRBD1; V: TRBV5-1; size: .
DNA: TGTGCCGGCAGCCAAGTTGCGCCGGGACTAGCGGACACCGGGGAGCTGTTTTTT; CDR3: CAGSQVAPGLADTGELFF; J: TRBJ2-2; D: TRBD2; V: TRBV4-2; size: .
DNA: TGCAGTGCTTCCTGGACTAGCGGGGGGGAGACCCAGTTCTTC; CDR3: CSASWTSGGETQFF; J: TRBJ2-1; D: TRBD2; V: TRBV20-1; size: .
DNA: TGTGCCAGCAGCCAGGGGACTGAAGCTTTCTTT; CDR3: CASSQGTEAFF; J: TRBJ1-1; D: .; V: TRBV7-9; size: few
DNA: TGTGCCAGCAGTCCACCACGGGGGGACGGACGGTATTTT; CDR3: CASSPPRGDGRYF; J: TRBJ2-3; D: TRBD2; V: TRBV11-2; size: .
DNA: TGCAGCGTTGTGGGTCGCGGGGAAAAACTGTTTTTT; CDR3: CSVVGRGEKLFF; J: TRBJ1-4; D: .; V: TRBV29-1; size: few
DNA: TGTGCCAGCCGACAACTCACAGATACGCAGTATTTT; CDR3: CASRQLTDTQYF; J: TRBJ2-3; D: .; V: TRBV6-1; size: .
DNA: TGTGCCAGCAGCGCCGGGACAGGGGTAACCTACGAGCAGTACTTC; CDR3: CASSAGTGVTYEQYF; J: TRBJ2-7; D: TRBD1; V: TRBV9; size: .
DNA: TGCGCCAGCACAGAACAGGGCTTCTATGGCTACACCTTC; CDR3: CASTEQGFYGYTF; J: TRBJ1-2; D: .; V: TRBV10-2; size: .
DNA: TGTGCCAGCAGCTCACGCGACTGGGGCTACACCTTC; CDR3: CASSSRDWGYTF; J: TRBJ1-2; D: .; V: TRBV7-9; size: .
DNA: TGCAGTTACCGTGGGACAGGGATCAACGAGCAGTACTTC; CDR3: CSYRGTGINEQYF; J: TRBJ2-7; D: TRBD1; V: TRBV29-1; size: few
DNA: TGTGCCACCAGTGATTCCGGGGACCTTAGCGCCGGCTCCTACGAGCAGTACTTC; CDR3: CATSDSGDLSAGSYEQYF; J: TRBJ2-7; D: .; V: TRBV24-1; size: .
DNA: TGTGCCAGCAGCCAAGGCGGCTACGACAATGAGCAGTTCTTC; CDR3: CASSQGGYDNEQFF; J: TRBJ2-1; D: .; V: TRBV3-1; size: .
DNA: TGTGCCACCGCCGACGCAGGGGGCCTAGATACGCAGTATTTT; CDR3: CATADAGGLDTQYF; J: TRBJ2-3; D: TRBD1; V: TRBV27; size: .
DNA: TGTGCCAGCAGCTTAGCTTCAGCGGGATCGGGGGAGCAGTACTTC; CDR3: CASSLASAGSGEQYF; J: TRBJ2-7; D: TRBD2; V: TRBV7-2; size: .
DNA: TGTGCCAGCTTCCCTCACGGGACTGATGAGCAGTTCTTC; CDR3: CASFPHGTDEQFF; J: TRBJ2-1; D: .; V: TRBV27; size: few
DNA: TGTGCCAGCAGGGTTAGCGGGAGGGCCTCTGAGCAGTACTTC; CDR3: CASRVSGRASEQYF; J: TRBJ2-7; D: TRBD2; V: TRBV12-3/TRBV12-4; size: .
DNA: TGTGCCAGCAGTTTACTAGCGGGAAAAACTTACGAGCAGTACTTC; CDR3: CASSLLAGKTYEQYF; J: TRBJ2-7; D: TRBD2; V: TRBV27; size: few
DNA: TGTGCCAGCAGCCAAGCGCGTAAACTGTTTTTT; CDR3: CASSQARKLFF; J: TRBJ1-4; D: .; V: TRBV3-1; size: .
DNA: TGTGCCAGCAGCCCACCCCAGTACTTC; CDR3: CASSPPQYF; J: TRBJ2-5; D: .; V: TRBV7-3; size: .
DNA: TGCAGTGCCCGACAGGGCTCCATGAACACTGAAGCTTTCTTT; CDR3: CSARQGSMNTEAFF; J: TRBJ1-1; D: TRBD1; V: TRBV20-1; size: once
DNA: TGTGCCACCAGCAGGACAGGGAGTCCCTACGAGCAGTACTTC; CDR3: CATSRTGSPYEQYF; J: TRBJ2-7; D: TRBD1; V: TRBV15; size: .
DNA: TGTGCCAGCAGCGCAAGGACAGGGAACAATGAGCAGTTCTTC; CDR3: CASSARTGNNEQFF; J: TRBJ2-1; D: TRBD1; V: TRBV11-2; size: .
DNA: TGTGCCAGCAGCCGCAGGGGGCGCGAACTGTTTTTT; CDR3: CASSRRGRELFF; J: TRBJ1-4; D: TRBD1; V: TRBV12-3/TRBV12-4; size: few
DNA: TGCGCCAGCAGCTTGGTAAACAGGGGCGTAAACAATGAGCAGTTCTTC; CDR3: CASSLVNRGVNNEQFF; J: TRBJ2-1; D: TRBD1; V: TRBV5-1; size: .
DNA: TGCAGCGTGCAGGGGGCCTGGGAGACCCAGTACTTC; CDR3: CSVQGAWETQYF; J: TRBJ2-5; D: TRBD1; V: TRBV29-1; size: few
DNA: TGTGCCAGCAGCTTGGAGACAGGGCCCCGTCCGCCCCAGCATTTT; CDR3: CASSLETGPRPPQHF; J: TRBJ1-5; D: TRBD1; V: TRBV5-8; size: .
DNA: TGTGCCAGCAGCTCTCCGGGACAGGGTGACTATGAGCAGTTCTTC; CDR3: CASSSPGQGDYEQFF; J: TRBJ2-1; D: TRBD1; V: TRBV6-2/TRBV6-3; size: .
DNA: TGTGCCAGCAGGGAAAGGACTAGCGGGAGTGTCAGAGAGCAGTTCTTC; CDR3: CASRERTSGSVREQFF; J: TRBJ2-1; D: TRBD2; V: TRBV2; size: .
DNA: TGCAGTGCTAGAGAGTATCCGGGACTAGCACATCCTGAGCAGTACTTC; CDR3: CSAREYPGLAHPEQYF; J: TRBJ2-7; D: TRBD2; V: TRBV20-1; size: .
DNA: TGTGCCAGCAGCTTAATGCTGACAGATACGCAGTATTTT; CDR3: CASSLMLTDTQYF; J: TRBJ2-3; D: .; V: TRBV7-3; size: .
DNA: TGTGCCAGCAGTCCTCTAGCGGGAGGATCCCACAATGAGCAGTACTTC; CDR3: CASSPLAGGSHNEQYF; J: TRBJ2-5; D: TRBD2; V: TRBV14; size: once
DNA: TGTGCCAGCAGGCCCCCCGGGACTAGCAGCTACAATGAGCAGTTCTTC; CDR3: CASRPPGTSSYNEQFF; J: TRBJ2-1; D: TRBD2; V: TRBV6-6; size: .
DNA: TGTGCCGCCCGGGACGGCAACTCCTACGAGCAGTACTTC; CDR3: CAARDGNSYEQYF; J: TRBJ2-7; D: .; V: TRBV10-3; size: few
DNA: TGCAGCGGATATTGGGACAGGCGATCCTACGAGCAGTACTTC; CDR3: CSGYWDRRSYEQYF; J: TRBJ2-7; D: TRBD1; V: TRBV29-1; size: once
DNA: TGTGCCAGCAGGACAGGGAGTTTGTACACTGAAGCTTTCTTT; CDR3: CASRTGSLYTEAFF; J: TRBJ1-1; D: TRBD1; V: TRBV27; size: once
DNA: TGTGCCAGCAGCGGAAACTCAGGGGGCTATGGGGCCAACGTCCTGACTTTC; CDR3: CASSGNSGGYGANVLTF; J: TRBJ2-6; D: TRBD1; V: TRBV9; size: few
DNA: TGCGCCAGCAGCTTGGAAGGCCGGGGCGAGCAGTACTTC; CDR3: CASSLEGRGEQYF; J: TRBJ2-7; D: .; V: TRBV5-1; size: .
DNA: TGTGCCAGCAGCTCCCTCGGGACAGAGTCCTACGAGCAGTACTTC; CDR3: CASSSLGTESYEQYF; J: TRBJ2-7; D: TRBD1; V: TRBV7-6; size: .